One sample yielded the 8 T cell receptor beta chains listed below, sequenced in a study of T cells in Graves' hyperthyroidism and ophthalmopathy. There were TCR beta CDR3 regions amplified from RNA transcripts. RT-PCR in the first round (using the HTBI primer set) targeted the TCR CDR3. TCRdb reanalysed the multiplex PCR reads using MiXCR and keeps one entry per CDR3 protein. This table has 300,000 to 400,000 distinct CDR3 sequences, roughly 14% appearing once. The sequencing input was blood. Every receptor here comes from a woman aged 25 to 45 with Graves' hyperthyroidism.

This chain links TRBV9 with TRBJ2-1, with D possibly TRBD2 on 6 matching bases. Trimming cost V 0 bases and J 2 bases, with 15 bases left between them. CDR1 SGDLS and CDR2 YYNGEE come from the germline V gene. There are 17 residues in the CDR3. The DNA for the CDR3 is TGTGCCAGCAGCGTAGAAGGAGGGGTAGCGACCTACAATGAGCAGTTCTTC. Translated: CASSVEGGVATYNEQFF.

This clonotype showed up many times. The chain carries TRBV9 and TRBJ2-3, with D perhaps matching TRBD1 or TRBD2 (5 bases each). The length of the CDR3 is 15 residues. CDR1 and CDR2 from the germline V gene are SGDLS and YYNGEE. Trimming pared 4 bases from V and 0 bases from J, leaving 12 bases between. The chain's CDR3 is CASSSGSGSTDTQYF. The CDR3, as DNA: TGTGCCAGCAGCTCAGGGAGCGGAAGCACAGATACGCAGTATTTT.

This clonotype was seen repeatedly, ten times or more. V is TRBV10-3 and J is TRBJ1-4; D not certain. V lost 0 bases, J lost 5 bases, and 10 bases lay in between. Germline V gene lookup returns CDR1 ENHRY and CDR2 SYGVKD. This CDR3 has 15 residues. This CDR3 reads CAISESKGKNEKLFF. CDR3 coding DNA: TGTGCCATCAGTGAGTCGAAGGGAAAAAATGAAAAACTGTTTTTT.

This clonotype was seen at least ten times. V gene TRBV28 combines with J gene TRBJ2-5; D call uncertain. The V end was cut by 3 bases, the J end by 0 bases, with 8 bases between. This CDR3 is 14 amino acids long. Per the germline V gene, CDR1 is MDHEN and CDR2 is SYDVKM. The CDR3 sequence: CASSFGLNQETQYF. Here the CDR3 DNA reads TGTGCCAGCAGTTTTGGGTTGAACCAAGAGACCCAGTACTTC.

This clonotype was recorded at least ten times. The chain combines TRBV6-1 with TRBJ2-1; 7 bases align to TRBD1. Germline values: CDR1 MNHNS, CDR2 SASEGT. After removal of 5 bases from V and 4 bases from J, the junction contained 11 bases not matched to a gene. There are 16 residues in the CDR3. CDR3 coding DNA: TGTGCCAGCAGTCCCCAGGGACAGACTACGTACAATGAGCAGTTCTTC. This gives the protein CASSPQGQTTYNEQFF.

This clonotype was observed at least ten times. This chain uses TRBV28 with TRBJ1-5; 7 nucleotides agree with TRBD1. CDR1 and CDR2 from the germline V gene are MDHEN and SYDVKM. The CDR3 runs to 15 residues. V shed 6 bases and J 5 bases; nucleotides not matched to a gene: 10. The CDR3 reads CASSQTGEWYQPQHF. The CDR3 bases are TGTGCCAGCAGCCAAACAGGGGAGTGGTATCAGCCCCAGCATTTT. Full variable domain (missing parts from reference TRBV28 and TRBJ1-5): DVKVTQSSRYLVKRTGEKVFLECVQDMDHENMFWYRQDPGLGLRLIYFSYDVKMKEKGDIPEGYSVSREKKERFSLILESASTNQTSMYLCASSQTGEWYQPQHFGDGTRLSIL.

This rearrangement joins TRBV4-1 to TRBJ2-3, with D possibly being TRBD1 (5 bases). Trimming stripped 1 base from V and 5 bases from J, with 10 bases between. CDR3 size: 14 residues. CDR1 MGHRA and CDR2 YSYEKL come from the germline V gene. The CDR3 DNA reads TGCGCCAGCAGCCAAGGGGGCGGTCAAGATACGCAGTATTTT. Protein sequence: CASSQGGGQDTQYF.

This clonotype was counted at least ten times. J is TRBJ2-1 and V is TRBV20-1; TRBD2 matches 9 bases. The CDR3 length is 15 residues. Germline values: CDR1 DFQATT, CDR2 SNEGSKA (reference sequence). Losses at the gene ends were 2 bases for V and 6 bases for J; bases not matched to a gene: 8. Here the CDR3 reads CSARSLAGYGNEQFF. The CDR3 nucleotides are TGCAGTGCTAGATCTCTAGCGGGATACGGCAATGAGCAGTTCTTC.